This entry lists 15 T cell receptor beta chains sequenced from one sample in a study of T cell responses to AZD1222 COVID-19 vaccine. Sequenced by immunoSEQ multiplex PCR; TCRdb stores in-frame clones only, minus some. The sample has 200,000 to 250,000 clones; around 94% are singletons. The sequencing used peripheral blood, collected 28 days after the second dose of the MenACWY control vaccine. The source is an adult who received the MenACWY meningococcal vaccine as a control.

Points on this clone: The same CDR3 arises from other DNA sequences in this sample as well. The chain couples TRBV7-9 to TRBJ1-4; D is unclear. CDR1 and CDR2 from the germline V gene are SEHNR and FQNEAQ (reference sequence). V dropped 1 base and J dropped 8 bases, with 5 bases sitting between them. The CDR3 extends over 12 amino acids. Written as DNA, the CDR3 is TGTGCCAGCAGCTTAGGTCGGGAAAAACTGTTTTTT. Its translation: CASSLGREKLFF.

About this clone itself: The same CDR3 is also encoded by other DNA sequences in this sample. The CDR3 region is CASSSPGQGPYEQYF. The CDR3, as DNA: TGTGCCAGCAGCTCACCGGGACAGGGTCCCTACGAGCAGTACTTC. This chain links TRBV7-9 with TRBJ2-7, with 9 bases lining up with TRBD1. The V gene end was trimmed by 4 bases and the J gene end by 2 bases; junction bases not matched to a gene: 6. Looked up from germline, CDR1 is SEHNR and CDR2 is FQNEAQ (reference sequence). CDR3 length equals 15 residues.

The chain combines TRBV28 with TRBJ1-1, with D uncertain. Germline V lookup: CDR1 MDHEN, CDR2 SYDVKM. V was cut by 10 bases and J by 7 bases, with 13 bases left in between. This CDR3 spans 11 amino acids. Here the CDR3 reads CATLISREAFF. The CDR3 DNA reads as TGTGCCACACTCATCTCCCGTGAAGCTTTCTTT.

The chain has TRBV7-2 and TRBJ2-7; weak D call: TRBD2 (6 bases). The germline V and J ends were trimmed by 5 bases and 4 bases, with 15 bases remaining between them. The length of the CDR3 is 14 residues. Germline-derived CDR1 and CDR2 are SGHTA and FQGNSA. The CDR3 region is CASSLNMGGYEQYF. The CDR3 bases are TGTGCCAGCAGCCTAAACATGGGGGGTTACGAGCAGTACTTC.

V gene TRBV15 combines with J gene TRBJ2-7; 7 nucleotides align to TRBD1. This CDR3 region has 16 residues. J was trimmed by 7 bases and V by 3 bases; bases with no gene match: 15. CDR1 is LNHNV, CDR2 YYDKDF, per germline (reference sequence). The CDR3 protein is CATSRDDRVTSGEQYF. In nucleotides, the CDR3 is TGTGCCACCAGCAGGGACGACAGGGTGACCTCTGGGGAGCAGTACTTC.

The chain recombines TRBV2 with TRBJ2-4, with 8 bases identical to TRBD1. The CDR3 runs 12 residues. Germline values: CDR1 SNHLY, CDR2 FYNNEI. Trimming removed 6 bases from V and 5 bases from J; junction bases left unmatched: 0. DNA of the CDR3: TGTGCCAGCAGGACAGGGGAAAACATTCAGTACTTC. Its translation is CASRTGENIQYF.

DNA of the CDR3: TGTGCCAGCAGCCGGACAGGGAAACAAGCTTTCTTT. Translating gives CASSRTGKQAFF. The genes are TRBV7-9 and TRBJ1-1; 8 positions agree with TRBD1. CDR1 and CDR2 (germline): SEHNR, FQNEAQ (reference sequence). The length of the CDR3 is 12 residues. The J segment lost 9 bases and the V segment lost 5 bases, leaving 5 bases of the junction unmatched.

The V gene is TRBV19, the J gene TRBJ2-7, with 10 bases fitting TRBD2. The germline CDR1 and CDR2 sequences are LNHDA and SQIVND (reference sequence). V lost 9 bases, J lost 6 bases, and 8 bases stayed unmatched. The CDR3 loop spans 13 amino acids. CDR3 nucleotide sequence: TGTGCCAGCGGGACTAGCGTTACACGCGAGCAGTACTTC. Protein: CASGTSVTREQYF.

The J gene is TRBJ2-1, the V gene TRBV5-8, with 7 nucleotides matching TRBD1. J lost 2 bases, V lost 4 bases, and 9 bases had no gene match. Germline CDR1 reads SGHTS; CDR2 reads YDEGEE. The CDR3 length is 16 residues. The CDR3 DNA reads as TGTGCCAGCAGCCTATCGACCGGGACAGCCTACAATGAGCAGTTCTTC. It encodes CASSLSTGTAYNEQFF.

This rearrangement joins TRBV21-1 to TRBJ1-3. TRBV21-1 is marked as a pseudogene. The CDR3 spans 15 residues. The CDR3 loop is CASIRRRGPGNTIYF. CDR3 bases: TGTGCCAGCATCCGGCGACGGGGACCGGGAAACACCATATATTTT.

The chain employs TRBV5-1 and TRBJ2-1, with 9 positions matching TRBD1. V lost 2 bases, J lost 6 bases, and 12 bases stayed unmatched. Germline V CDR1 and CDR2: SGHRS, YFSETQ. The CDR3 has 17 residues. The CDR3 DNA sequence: TGCGCCAGCAGCTTAGGCTTTTCGGGACAGGGACGCAATGAGCAGTTCTTC. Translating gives CASSLGFSGQGRNEQFF.

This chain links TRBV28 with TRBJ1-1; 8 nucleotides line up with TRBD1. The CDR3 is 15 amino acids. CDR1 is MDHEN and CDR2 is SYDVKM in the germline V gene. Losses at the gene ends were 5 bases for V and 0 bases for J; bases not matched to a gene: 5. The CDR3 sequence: CASSTGGGMNTEAFF. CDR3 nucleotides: TGTGCCAGCAGTACAGGGGGGGGAATGAACACTGAAGCTTTCTTT. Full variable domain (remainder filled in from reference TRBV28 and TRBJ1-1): DVKVTQSSRYLVKRTGEKVFLECVQDMDHENMFWYRQDPGLGLRLIYFSYDVKMKEKGDIPEGYSVSREKKERFSLILESASTNQTSMYLCASSTGGGMNTEAFFGQGTRLTVV.

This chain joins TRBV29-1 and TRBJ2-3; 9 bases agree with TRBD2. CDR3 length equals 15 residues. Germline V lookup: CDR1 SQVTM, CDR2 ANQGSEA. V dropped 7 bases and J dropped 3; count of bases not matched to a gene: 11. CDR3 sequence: CSGRLNSGSTDTQYF. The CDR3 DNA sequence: TGCAGCGGACGACTGAATAGCGGGAGTACAGATACGCAGTATTTT.

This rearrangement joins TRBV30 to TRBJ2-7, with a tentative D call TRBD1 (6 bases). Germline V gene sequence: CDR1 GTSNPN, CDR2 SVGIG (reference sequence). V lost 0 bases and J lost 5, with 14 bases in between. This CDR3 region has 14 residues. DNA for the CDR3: TGTGCCTGGAGTGTAAGGCCAGGGGCGGACGAGCAGTACTTC. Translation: CAWSVRPGADEQYF.

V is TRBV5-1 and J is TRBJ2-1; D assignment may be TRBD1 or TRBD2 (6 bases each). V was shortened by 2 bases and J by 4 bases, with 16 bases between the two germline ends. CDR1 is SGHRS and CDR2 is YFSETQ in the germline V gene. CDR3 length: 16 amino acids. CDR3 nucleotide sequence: TGCGCCAGCAGCTTAGCGAAGGGGGGCGGATACAATGAGCAGTTCTTC. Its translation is CASSLAKGGGYNEQFF.